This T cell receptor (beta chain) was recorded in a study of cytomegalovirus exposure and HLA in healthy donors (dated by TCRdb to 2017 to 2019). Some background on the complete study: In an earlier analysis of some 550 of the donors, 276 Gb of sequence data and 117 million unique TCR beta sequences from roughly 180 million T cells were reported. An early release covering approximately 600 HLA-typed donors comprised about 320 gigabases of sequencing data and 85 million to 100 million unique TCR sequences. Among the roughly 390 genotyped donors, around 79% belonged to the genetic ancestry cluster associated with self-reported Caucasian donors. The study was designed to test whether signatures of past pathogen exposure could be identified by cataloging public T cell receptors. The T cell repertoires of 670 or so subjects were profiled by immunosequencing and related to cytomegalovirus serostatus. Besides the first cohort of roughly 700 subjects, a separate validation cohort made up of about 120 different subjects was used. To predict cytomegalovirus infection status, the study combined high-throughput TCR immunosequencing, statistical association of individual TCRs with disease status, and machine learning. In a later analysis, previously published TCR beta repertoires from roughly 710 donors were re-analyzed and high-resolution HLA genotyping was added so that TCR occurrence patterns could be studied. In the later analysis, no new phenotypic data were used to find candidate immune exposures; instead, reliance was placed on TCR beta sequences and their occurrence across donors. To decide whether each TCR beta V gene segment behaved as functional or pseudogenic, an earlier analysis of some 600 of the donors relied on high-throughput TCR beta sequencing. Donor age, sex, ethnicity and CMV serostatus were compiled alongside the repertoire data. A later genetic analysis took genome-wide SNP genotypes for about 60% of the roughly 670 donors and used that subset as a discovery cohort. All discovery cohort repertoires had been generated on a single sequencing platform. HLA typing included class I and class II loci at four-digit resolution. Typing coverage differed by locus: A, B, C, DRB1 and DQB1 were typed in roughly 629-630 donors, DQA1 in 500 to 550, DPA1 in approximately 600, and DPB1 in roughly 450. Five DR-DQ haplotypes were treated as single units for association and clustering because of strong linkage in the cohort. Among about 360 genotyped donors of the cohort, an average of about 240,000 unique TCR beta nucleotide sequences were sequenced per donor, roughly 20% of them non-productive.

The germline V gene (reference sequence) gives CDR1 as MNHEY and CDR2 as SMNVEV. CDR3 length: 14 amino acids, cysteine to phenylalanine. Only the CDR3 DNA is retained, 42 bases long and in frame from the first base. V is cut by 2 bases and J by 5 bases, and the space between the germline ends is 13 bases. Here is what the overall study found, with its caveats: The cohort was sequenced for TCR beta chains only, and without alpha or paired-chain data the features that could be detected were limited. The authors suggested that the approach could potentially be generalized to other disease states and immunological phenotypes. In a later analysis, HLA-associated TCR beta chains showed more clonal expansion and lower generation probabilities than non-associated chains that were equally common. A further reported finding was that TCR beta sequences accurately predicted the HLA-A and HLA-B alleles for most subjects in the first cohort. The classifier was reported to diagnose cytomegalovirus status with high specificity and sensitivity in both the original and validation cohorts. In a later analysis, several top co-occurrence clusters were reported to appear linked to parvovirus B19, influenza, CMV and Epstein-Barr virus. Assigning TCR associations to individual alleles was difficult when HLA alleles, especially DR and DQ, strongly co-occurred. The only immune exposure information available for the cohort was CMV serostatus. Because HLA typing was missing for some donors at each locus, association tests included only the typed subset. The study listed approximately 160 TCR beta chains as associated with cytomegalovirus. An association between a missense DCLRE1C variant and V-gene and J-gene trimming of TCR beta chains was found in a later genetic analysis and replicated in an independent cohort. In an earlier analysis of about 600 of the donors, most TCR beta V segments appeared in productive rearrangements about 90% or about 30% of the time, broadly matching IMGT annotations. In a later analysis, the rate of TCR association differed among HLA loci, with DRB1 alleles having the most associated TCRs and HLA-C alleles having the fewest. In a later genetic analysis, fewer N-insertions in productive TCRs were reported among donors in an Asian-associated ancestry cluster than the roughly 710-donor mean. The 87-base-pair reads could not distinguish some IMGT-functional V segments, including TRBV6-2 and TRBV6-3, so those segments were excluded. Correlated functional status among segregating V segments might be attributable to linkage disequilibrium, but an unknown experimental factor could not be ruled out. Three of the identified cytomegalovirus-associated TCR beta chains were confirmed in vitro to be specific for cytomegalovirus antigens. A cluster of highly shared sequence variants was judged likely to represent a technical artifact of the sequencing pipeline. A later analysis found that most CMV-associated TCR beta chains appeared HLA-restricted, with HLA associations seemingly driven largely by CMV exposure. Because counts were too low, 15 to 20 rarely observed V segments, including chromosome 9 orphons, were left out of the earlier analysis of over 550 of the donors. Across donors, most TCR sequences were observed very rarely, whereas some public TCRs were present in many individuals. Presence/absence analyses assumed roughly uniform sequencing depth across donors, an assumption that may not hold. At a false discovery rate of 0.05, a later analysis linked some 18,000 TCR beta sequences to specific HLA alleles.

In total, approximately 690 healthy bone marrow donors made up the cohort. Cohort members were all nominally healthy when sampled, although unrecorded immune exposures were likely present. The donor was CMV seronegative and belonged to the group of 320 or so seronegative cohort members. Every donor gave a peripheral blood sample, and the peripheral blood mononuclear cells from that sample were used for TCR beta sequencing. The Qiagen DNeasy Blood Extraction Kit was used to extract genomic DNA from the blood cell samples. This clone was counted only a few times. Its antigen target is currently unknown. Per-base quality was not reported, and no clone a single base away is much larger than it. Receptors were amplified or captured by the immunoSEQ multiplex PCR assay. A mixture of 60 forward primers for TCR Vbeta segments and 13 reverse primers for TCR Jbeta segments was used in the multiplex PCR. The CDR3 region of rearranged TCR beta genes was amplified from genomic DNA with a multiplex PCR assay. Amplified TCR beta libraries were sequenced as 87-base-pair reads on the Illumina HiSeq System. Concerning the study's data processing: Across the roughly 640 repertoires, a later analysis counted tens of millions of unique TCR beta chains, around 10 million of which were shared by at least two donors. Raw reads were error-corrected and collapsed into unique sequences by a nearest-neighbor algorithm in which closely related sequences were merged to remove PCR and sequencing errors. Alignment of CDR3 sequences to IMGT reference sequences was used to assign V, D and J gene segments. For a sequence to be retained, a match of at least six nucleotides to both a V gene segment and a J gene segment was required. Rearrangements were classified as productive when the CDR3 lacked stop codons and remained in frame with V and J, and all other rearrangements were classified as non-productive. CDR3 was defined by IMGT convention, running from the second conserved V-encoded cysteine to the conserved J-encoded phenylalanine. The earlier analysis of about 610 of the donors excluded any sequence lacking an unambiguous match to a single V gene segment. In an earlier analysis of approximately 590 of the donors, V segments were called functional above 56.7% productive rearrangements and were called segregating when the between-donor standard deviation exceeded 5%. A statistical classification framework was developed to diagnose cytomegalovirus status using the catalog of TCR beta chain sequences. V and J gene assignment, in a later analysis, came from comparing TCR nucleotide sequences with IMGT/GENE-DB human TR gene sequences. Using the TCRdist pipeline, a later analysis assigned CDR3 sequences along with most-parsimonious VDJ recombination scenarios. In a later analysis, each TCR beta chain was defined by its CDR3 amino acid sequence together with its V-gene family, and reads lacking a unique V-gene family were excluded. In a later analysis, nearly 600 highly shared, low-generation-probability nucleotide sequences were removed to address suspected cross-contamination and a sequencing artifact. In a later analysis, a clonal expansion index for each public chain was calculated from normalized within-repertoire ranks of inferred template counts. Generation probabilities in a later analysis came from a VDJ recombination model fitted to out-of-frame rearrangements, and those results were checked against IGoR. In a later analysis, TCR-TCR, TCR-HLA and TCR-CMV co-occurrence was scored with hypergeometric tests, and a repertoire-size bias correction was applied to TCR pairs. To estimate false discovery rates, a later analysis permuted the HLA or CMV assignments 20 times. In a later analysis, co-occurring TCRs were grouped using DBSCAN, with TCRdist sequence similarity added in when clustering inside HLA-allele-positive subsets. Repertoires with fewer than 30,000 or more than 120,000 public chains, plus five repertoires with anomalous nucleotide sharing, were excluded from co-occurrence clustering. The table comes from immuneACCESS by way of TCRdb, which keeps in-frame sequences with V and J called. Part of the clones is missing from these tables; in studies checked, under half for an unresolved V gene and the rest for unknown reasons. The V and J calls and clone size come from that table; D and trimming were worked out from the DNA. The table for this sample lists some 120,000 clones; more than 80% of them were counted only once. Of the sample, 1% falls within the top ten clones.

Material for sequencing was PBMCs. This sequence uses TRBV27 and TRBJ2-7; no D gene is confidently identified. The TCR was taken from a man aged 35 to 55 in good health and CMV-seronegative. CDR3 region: CASSLSVGSNEQYF. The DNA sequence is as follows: TGTGCCAGCAGTTTAAGTGTGGGCTCTAACGAGCAGTACTTC.